A single sample gave rise to the 5 T cell receptor beta chains below, sequenced in a study of shared clonotypes between healthy human individuals (dated by TCRdb to the early 2020s). The library relied on the immunoSEQ multiplex PCR assay. TCRdb limited this immuneACCESS table to in-frame rearrangements with V and J called. A share of clones is missing; checked studies link under half to unresolved V genes, and the rest is unexplained. Counted in this sample were some 380,000 clones; approximately 96% of them appeared once. The biggest ten clones account for about 0.34% of the sample. The sample taken for sequencing was memory CD8+ T cells sorted from blood. The cell subset or site label, as the study defines it: CD45RO+ cells pooled with CCR7-negative TemRA cells. The receptor set was obtained from a man aged 25-45 years in good health.

This rearrangement joins TRBV29-1 to TRBJ2-3, with D possibly being TRBD2 (6 bases). The CDR3 is 16 residues long. Germline CDR1 SQVTM, CDR2 ANQGSEA. The V end lost 3 bases, the J end lost 0 bases, and 16 bases lay between the germline ends. The CDR3 DNA follows: TGCAGCGTTGATTTAGCGGCTAATCCTAGCACAGATACGCAGTATTTT. Protein product: CSVDLAANPSTDTQYF.

This clone was observed a single time. Other DNA sequences from this sample encode an identical CDR3 as well. V is TRBV20-1 and J is TRBJ2-3; D uncertain. Germline V gene lookup returns CDR1 DFQATT and CDR2 SNEGSKA (reference sequence). The CDR3 runs 9 residues. Trimming took off 6 bases at V and 5 bases at J, with 3 bases between the two ends. Written as DNA, the CDR3 is TGCAGTGCGGGAGATACGCAGTATTTT. This gives the protein CSAGDTQYF.

The V gene is TRBV11-3, the J gene TRBJ2-7, with D hard to call. Germline CDR1 reads SGHNT; CDR2 reads YENEEA. V lost 5 bases and J 3 bases, leaving 17 bases between the germline ends. The CDR3 has 15 residues. The CDR3 loop is CASSPGRTGLYEQYF. In nucleotides, the CDR3 is TGTGCCAGCAGCCCAGGCCGGACGGGTCTCTACGAGCAGTACTTC.

Remarks on this clone: This same CDR3 is encoded by further DNA sequences in the sample. This rearrangement joins TRBV2 to TRBJ2-7, with D possibly TRBD2 on 5 matching bases. The germline CDR1 and CDR2 sequences are SNHLY and FYNNEI. The CDR3 is made up of 12 amino acids. Trimming took 10 bases from V and 3 from J, leaving 13 bases between them. DNA of the CDR3: TGTGCCATAAGAGGGTTTTTCTACGAGCAGTACTTC. This gives the protein CAIRGFFYEQYF.

The rearrangement links TRBV6-5 to TRBJ2-5; D call uncertain. The germline V and J ends were trimmed by 8 bases and 2 bases, with 9 bases remaining between them. This CDR3 region has 12 residues. The germline V gene encodes CDR1 MNHEY and CDR2 SVGAGI. The CDR3 sequence: CASGIPQETQYF. The CDR3 DNA follows: TGTGCCAGCGGAATCCCACAAGAGACCCAGTACTTC.